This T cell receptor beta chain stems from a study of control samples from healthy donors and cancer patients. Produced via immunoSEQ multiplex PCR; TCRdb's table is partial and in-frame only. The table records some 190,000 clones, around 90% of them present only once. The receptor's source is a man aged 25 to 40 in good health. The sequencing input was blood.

The CDR3 bases are TGCGCCAGCAGCCAATCGTCGACAGCCATGAACACTGAAGCTTTCTTT. It translates to CASSQSSTAMNTEAFF. The chain has TRBV4-1 and TRBJ1-1; D might be TRBD1 (5 bases). Trimming shortened V by 2 bases and J by 0 bases, and 13 bases separated the two germline ends. The CDR3 contains 16 residues. CDR1 and CDR2 from the germline V gene are MGHRA and YSYEKL.